A selection of T cell receptor beta chains follows, all from one sample in a study of blood T cell repertoires in COVID-19. Produced via immunoSEQ multiplex PCR; TCRdb's table is partial and in-frame only. The sample has about 74,000 clones, about nine tenths seen once. Sequences were obtained from peripheral blood. The receptors were gathered from a man in his fifties or sixties with acute or convalescent COVID-19. CDR3s include the opening cysteine and the closing phenylalanine or tryptophan. The order of the fields is J gene, clone size, V gene, D gene, CDR3 protein, CDR3 DNA. The D gene is left open where the match is weak. Clone size, where shown, is once, few, many, or a class for clones that have expanded.

TRBJ1-1	.	TRBV3-1/TRBV3-2	.	CASSPTVNTEAFF	TGTGCCAGCAGCCCAACAGTGAACACTGAAGCTTTCTTT
TRBJ2-1	.	TRBV29-1	.	CSVAAYNEQFF	TGCAGCGTCGCGGCGTACAATGAGCAGTTCTTC
TRBJ1-3	.	TRBV5-6	.	CASSLSGVGNTIYF	TGTGCCAGCAGCTTGTCAGGGGTTGGAAACACCATATATTTT
TRBJ1-4	.	TRBV28	.	CASNSQEKLFF	TGTGCCAGCAATAGTCAAGAAAAACTGTTTTTT
TRBJ1-1	.	TRBV5-4	.	CASSLAQGFTEAFF	TGTGCCAGCAGCTTGGCTCAGGGTTTCACTGAAGCTTTCTTT
TRBJ1-1	.	TRBV5-1	TRBD1	CASSNRQGANTEAFF	TGCGCCAGCAGCAATAGACAGGGGGCTAACACTGAAGCTTTCTTT
TRBJ2-1	.	TRBV4-1	.	CASSPILRGNEQFF	TGCGCCAGCAGCCCAATACTCAGGGGCAATGAGCAGTTCTTC
TRBJ1-2	many	TRBV29-1	.	CSAQRTDYYGYTF	TGCAGCGCCCAGCGGACGGACTACTATGGCTACACCTTC
TRBJ2-2	.	TRBV2	.	CASSEAIWQIRDTGELFF	TGTGCCAGCAGTGAAGCTATATGGCAGATCCGGGACACCGGGGAGCTGTTTTTT
TRBJ2-5	.	TRBV27	TRBD1	CASRRQGETQYF	TGTGCCAGCCGTCGACAGGGAGAGACCCAGTACTTC
TRBJ2-4	.	TRBV28	.	CASSFPGVIAKNIQYF	TGTGCCAGCAGTTTCCCAGGCGTAATAGCCAAAAACATTCAGTACTTC
TRBJ1-6	.	TRBV19	.	CASSMAGDSYNSPLHF	TGTGCCAGTAGTATGGCAGGGGACTCCTATAATTCACCCCTCCACTTT
TRBJ2-2	.	TRBV7-6	TRBD1	CASSLATVGTGSTGELFF	TGTGCCAGCAGCTTAGCAACGGTGGGGACAGGGTCCACCGGGGAGCTGTTTTTT
TRBJ1-6	.	TRBV10-3	TRBD1	CASWDRVQNSPLHF	TGTGCCAGCTGGGACAGGGTCCAGAATTCACCCCTCCACTTT
TRBJ2-7	.	TRBV5-1	.	CASSTGQEQYF	TGCGCCAGCAGCACAGGACAAGAGCAGTACTTC
TRBJ2-7	once	TRBV18	TRBD1	CASSPPTGTTYEQYF	TGTGCCAGCTCACCACCGACAGGGACCACCTACGAGCAGTACTTC
TRBJ2-3	.	TRBV6-1	.	CASSEAIGGGTDTQYF	TGTGCCAGCAGTGAAGCGATAGGGGGGGGCACAGATACGCAGTATTTT
TRBJ1-3	.	TRBV28	.	CASRSNGNTIYF	TGTGCCAGCAGGAGTAATGGAAACACCATATATTTT
TRBJ2-3	.	TRBV6-5	.	CASRPRGIDTQYF	TGTGCCAGCAGGCCGCGAGGGATAGATACGCAGTATTTT
TRBJ2-2	.	TRBV4-2	.	CASSQESTGTGELFF	TGTGCCAGCAGCCAAGAATCTACCGGCACCGGGGAGCTGTTTTTT
TRBJ2-1	.	TRBV7-8	.	CASSYRTHVSYNEQFF	TGTGCCAGCAGCTATCGGACTCATGTCTCCTACAATGAGCAGTTCTTC
TRBJ2-3	few	TRBV2	TRBD2	CATSARRDYTDTQYF	TGTGCCACGAGCGCGAGAAGGGACTACACAGATACGCAGTATTTT
TRBJ1-1	.	TRBV27	.	CASSPHRMNTEAFF	TGTGCCAGCAGTCCACACAGGATGAACACTGAAGCTTTCTTT
TRBJ2-2	.	TRBV6-2/TRBV6-3	TRBD2	CASSTWTSGRAMTGELFF	TGTGCCAGCAGTACCTGGACTAGCGGGAGGGCCATGACCGGGGAGCTGTTTTTT
TRBJ1-5	few	TRBV30	.	CAWSALRTPNGHSNQPQHF	TGTGCCTGGAGTGCCCTCAGGACACCCAACGGACATAGCAATCAGCCCCAGCATTTT
TRBJ1-6	.	TRBV5-1	.	CASSPEGSSYNSPLHF	TGCGCCAGCAGCCCTGAAGGGAGCTCCTATAATTCACCCCTCCACTTT
TRBJ2-7	.	TRBV27	.	CASRLPLGTLYEQYF	TGTGCCAGCAGGCTTCCCCTCGGGACACTTTACGAGCAGTACTTC
TRBJ2-3	.	TRBV7-6	.	CASSLGIPPKYAQYF	TGTGCCAGCAGTCTCGGGATACCACCAAAATACGCGCAGTATTTT
TRBJ1-2	.	TRBV13	TRBD1	CASSLGSTGVGYGYTF	TGTGCCAGCAGCTTAGGATCCACAGGGGTCGGCTATGGCTACACCTTC
TRBJ2-3	once	TRBV28	TRBD2	CASSNPAGGGKLGTQYF	TGTGCCAGCAGTAATCCAGCGGGAGGGGGAAAACTTGGTACGCAGTATTTT
TRBJ2-1	.	TRBV3-1/TRBV3-2	.	CASSQDTSSYNEQFF	TGTGCCAGCAGCCAAGATACAAGCTCCTACAATGAGCAGTTCTTC
TRBJ1-1	.	TRBV6-5	.	CASTPTLMNTEAFF	TGTGCCAGCACCCCGACACTCATGAACACTGAAGCTTTCTTT
TRBJ1-2	.	TRBV9	TRBD1	CASSSNRGGEQYYGYTF	TGTGCCAGCAGCTCCAACAGGGGTGGGGAACAATACTATGGCTACACCTTC
TRBJ2-6	.	TRBV14	TRBD2	CASSQPGLGVGANVLTF	TGTGCCAGCAGTCAACCGGGACTAGGTGTCGGGGCCAACGTCCTGACTTTC
TRBJ1-6	.	TRBV6-5	TRBD1	CASSLPGQGNSPLHF	TGTGCCAGCAGTCTTCCGGGACAGGGCAATTCACCCCTCCACTTT
TRBJ2-5	.	TRBV7-8	.	CASSLVPRKETQYF	TGTGCCAGCAGCTTAGTGCCCAGGAAGGAGACCCAGTACTTC